Below are 2 T cell receptor beta chains sequenced from a single sample in a study of sequential checkpoint blockade in melanoma. TCRdb's copy holds only in-frame clones and misses some; the assay was immunoSEQ multiplex PCR. Here the sample spans fewer than 40,000 clones, more than 70% being singletons. Noted treatment: randomized to nivolumab then ipilimumab (arm A) or the reverse (arm B). The material sequenced was CD8+ T cells sorted from blood (inferred from file names), taken from a patient given nivolumab and ipilimumab in sequence. The receptors were sampled from a human donor with melanoma.

This chain connects TRBV15 to TRBJ1-4, with no clear D. Germline V CDR1 and CDR2: LNHNV, YYDKDF (reference sequence). The CDR3 consists of 14 residues. With 2 bases removed from V and 4 bases from J, the gap between germline ends came to 8 bases. CDR3 in amino acids: CATSRTDNNEKLFF. The DNA of the CDR3 is TGTGCCACCAGCAGAACCGACAATAATGAAAAACTGTTTTTT. Supplemented by reference TRBV15 and TRBJ1-4, the full variable domain reads DAMVIQNPRYQVTQFGKPVTLSCSQTLNHNVMYWYQQKSSQAPKLLFHYYDKDFNNEADTPDNFQSRRPNTSFCFLDIRSPGLGDTAMYLCATSRTDNNEKLFFGSGTQLSVL.

The rearrangement links TRBV5-1 to TRBJ2-6; D is undetermined. The CDR3 sequence is 19 residues long. Germline CDR1 SGHRS, CDR2 YFSETQ. Trimming removed 8 bases at V and 0 bases at J, with 24 bases between. The CDR3 loop is CASSSGPAGVTSGANVLTF. The DNA for the CDR3 is TGCGCCAGTTCCTCCGGCCCGGCAGGCGTAACCTCTGGGGCCAACGTCCTGACTTTC.